This T cell receptor (beta chain) was captured by sequencing in a study of naive and memory T cell subsets. General observations from the study: The RNA method is potentially sensitive to activation and differentiation changes.

A note on this clonotype: The antigen remains unidentified.

The CDR3 contains 15 residues. CDR1 is MNHNY and CDR2 is SVGAGI in the germline V gene (reference sequence). V lost 2 bases, J lost 0 bases, and 10 bases lay in between. The SP2 primer and nested alpha and beta constant region primers amplified ligated cDNA in four rounds. Reverse transcription of blood and skin TCR RNA was primed at alpha and beta constant regions. TCRdb called the 5' RACE reads again in MiXCR, with one record for every CDR3 protein. Among about 56,000 distinct CDR3 sequences, 6% to 8% were seen once, and the ten largest hold approximately 10%. TCR cDNA received a 3' ligated oligonucleotide that carried a UMI.

This sequence originates from a female donor in good health. The chain joins TRBV6-6 to TRBJ1-1; D is unclear. The CDR3 region has the DNA TGTGCCAGCAGTTACCCCGGGTACATGAACACTGAAGCTTTCTTT. Its protein is CASSYPGYMNTEAFF.